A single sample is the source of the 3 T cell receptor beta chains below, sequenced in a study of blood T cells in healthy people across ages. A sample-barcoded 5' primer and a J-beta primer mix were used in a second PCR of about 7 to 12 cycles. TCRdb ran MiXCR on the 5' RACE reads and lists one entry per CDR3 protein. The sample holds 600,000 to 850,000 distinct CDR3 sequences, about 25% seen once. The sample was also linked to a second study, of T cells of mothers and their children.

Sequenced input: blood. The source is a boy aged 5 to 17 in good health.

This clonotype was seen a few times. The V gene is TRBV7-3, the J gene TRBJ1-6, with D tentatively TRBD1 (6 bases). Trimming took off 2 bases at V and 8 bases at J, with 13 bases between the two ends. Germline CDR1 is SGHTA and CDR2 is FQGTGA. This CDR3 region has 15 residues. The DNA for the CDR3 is TGTGCCAGCAGCTTATTGGGGGCGCAGGATTCACCCCTCCACTTT. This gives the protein CASSLLGAQDSPLHF.

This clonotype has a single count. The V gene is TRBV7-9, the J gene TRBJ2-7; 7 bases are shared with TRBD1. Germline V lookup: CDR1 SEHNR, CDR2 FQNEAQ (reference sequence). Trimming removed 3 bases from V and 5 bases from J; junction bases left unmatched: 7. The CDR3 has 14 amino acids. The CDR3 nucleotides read TGTGCCAGCAGCTTCTTAGGGGGCGGCGACGAGCAGTACTTC. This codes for CASSFLGGGDEQYF. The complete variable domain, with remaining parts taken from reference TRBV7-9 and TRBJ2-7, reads DTGVSQNPRHKITKRGQNVTFRCDPISEHNRLYWYRQTLGQGPEFLTYFQNEAQLEKSRLLSDRFSAERPKGSFSTLEIQRTEQGDSAMYLCASSFLGGGDEQYFGPGTRLTVT.

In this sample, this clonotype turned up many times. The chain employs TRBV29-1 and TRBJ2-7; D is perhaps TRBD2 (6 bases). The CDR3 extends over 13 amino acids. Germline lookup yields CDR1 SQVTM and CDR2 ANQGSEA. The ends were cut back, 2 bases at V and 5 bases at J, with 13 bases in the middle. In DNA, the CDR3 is TGCAGCGTTGAAAACGGGAGCTTCGACGAGCAGTACTTC. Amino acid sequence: CSVENGSFDEQYF.